These 11 T cell receptor beta chains share one sample of origin, sequenced in a study of molecular identifiers for immune sequencing clone quantification. TCRdb reanalysed the PCR reads using MiXCR and keeps one entry per CDR3 protein. The sample lists approximately 500,000 distinct CDR3 sequences, about a fifth occurring once. Sequenced sample: naive CD8+ T cells from blood, with Jurkat cell RNA spiked in. Subset denoted: FACS-sorted CD8+CD4-CCR7+CD45RA+ naive T cells. These TCRs come from a human donor in good health. Some libraries in this study had Jurkat cell RNA spiked in.

A note on this clonotype: Possible read error: a much larger clone is one base away. The chain recombines TRBV9 with TRBJ1-2; no reliable D call. This CDR3 spans 13 amino acids. Per germline, CDR1 SGDLS and CDR2 YYNGEE. CDR3 loop: CAGSSRTNYGYTF. The CDR3 DNA sequence: TGTGCCGGCAGCTCGAGGACGAACTATGGCTACACCTTC.

About this clonotype itself: A much bigger clone sits one base away, suggesting this may be a read error. V usage is TRBV27 and J usage is TRBJ1-2; the match to TRBD1 covers 9 bases. This CDR3 region has 14 residues. Germline loops: CDR1 MNHEY, CDR2 SMNVEV (reference sequence). The CDR3 loop reads CAGSTDRGAYGYTF. The CDR3 region has the DNA TGTGCCGGCAGTACAGACAGGGGGGCCTATGGCTACACCTTC.

Concerning this clonotype: A much larger clone lies a single base off, so this may be a read error. The gene calls are TRBV4-1 and TRBJ2-7; 10 bases are shared with TRBD2. The germline V gene encodes CDR1 MGHRA and CDR2 YSYEKL. The CDR3 runs to 16 residues. The CDR3 DNA reads TGCGCCGGCAGCCAATATTTCAGCGGGGGGGCCTACGAGCAGTACTTC. Residues: CAGSQYFSGGAYEQYF.

Details on this clonotype: A single base separates this from a much larger clone, so it may be a read error. The V and J genes are TRBV4-1 and TRBJ2-3; D possibly corresponds to TRBD2 (7 bases). Per germline, CDR1 MGHRA and CDR2 YSYEKL. V was shortened by 4 bases and J by 2 bases, with 19 bases between the two germline ends. There are 17 residues in the CDR3. CDR3 loop: CASSRVGGGLDTDTQYF. Written as DNA, the CDR3 is TGCGCCAGCAGCCGAGTAGGGGGAGGGCTTGACACAGATACGCAGTATTTT.

On this clonotype itself: Possible read error: a much larger clone is one base away. The conserved phenylalanine or tryptophan normally closing the CDR3 is absent here, so this likely arose from a read error. The chain carries TRBV7-2 and TRBJ2-5, with D possibly being TRBD2 (6 bases). The CDR3 is 12 amino acids. Germline loops: CDR1 SGHTA, CDR2 FQGNSA. The V gene lost 4 bases and the J gene lost 11 bases, with 14 bases spanning the gap. CDR3 sequence: CASSWNSGTQYY. In DNA form, the CDR3 reads TGTGCCAGCAGCTGGAACTCAGGGACTCAGTACTAC.

This clonotype has a count of ten or more. The gene calls are TRBV9 and TRBJ1-4; D is uncertain. V shed 1 base and J shed 4 bases, with 8 bases lying between them. This CDR3 region has 14 residues. Germline V lookup: CDR1 SGDLS, CDR2 YYNGEE. The CDR3 sequence is CASSVTRSNEKLFF. The CDR3 nucleotides read TGTGCCAGCAGCGTAACGCGGAGTAATGAAAAACTGTTTTTT.

With respect to this clonotype: The conserved final phenylalanine or tryptophan is absent from the CDR3, which likely points to a read error. CDR3 bases: TGCGCCAGCAGCCAACAGCGGGGAAGCTCCTACGAGCAGTACCTC. Its protein product is CASSQQRGSSYEQYL. The chain recombines TRBV4-1 with TRBJ2-7; TRBD2 agrees at 7 bases. This CDR3 region has 15 residues. CDR1 MGHRA and CDR2 YSYEKL come from the germline V gene. Trimming took 2 bases from V and 0 from J; bases not matched to a gene: 4.

As concerns this clonotype: A junction boundary mismatches the germline segment, possibly from a read error. The V call is TRBV11-3, the J call TRBJ2-1, with 8 bases fitting TRBD2. There are 15 residues in the CDR3. Germline CDR1 reads SGHNT; CDR2 reads YENEEA. CDR3 loop: CASSFSGNSYNEQLF. The CDR3 nucleotides read TGTGCCAGCAGCTTTAGCGGGAACTCCTACAATGAGCAGCTCTTC.

This clonotype showed up just a few times. V gene TRBV4-3 combines with J gene TRBJ1-4; D remains unclear. This CDR3 contains 16 residues. Germline values: CDR1 LGHNA, CDR2 YSLEER. The V gene lost 0 bases and the J gene lost 6 bases, with 14 bases spanning the gap. The DNA of the CDR3 is TGCGCCAGCAGCCAAGATCGGGCTCTCGGGGATGAAAAACTGTTTTTT. This gives the protein CASSQDRALGDEKLFF.

This clonotype has a count of ten or more. J is TRBJ2-7 and V is TRBV9, with D maybe TRBD2 (5 bases). The CDR3 has 12 residues. Germline assignment: CDR1 SGDLS and CDR2 YYNGEE. Trimming stripped 4 bases from V and 3 bases from J, with 8 bases between. In nucleotides, the CDR3 is TGTGCCAGCAGCCCGGGGAACTACGAGCAGTACTTC. It specifies CASSPGNYEQYF.

Ten or more counts support this clonotype. V and J are TRBV13 and TRBJ2-2; possibly TRBD2 for D (6 bases). The V and J ends lost 2 bases and 5 bases respectively, with 21 bases between them. Germline CDR1 is PRHDT and CDR2 is FYEKMQ (reference sequence). The CDR3 runs to 18 residues. CDR3 sequence reads: CASSLYPILREETGELFF. Here the CDR3 DNA reads TGTGCCAGCAGCTTATACCCCATACTTAGGGAGGAGACCGGGGAGCTGTTTTTT. Combining the CDR3 with reference TRBV13 and TRBJ2-2 gives the whole variable domain AAGVIQSPRHLIKEKRETATLKCYPIPRHDTVYWYQQGPGQDPQFLISFYEKMQSDKGSIPDRFSAQQFSDYHSELNMSSLELGDSALYFCASSLYPILREETGELFFGEGSRLTVL.